This TCR beta chain is from a study of blood T cells in healthy people across ages. Germline V gene data show CDR1 as SGHTA and CDR2 as FQGNSA. V shed 4 bases and J 5 bases; nucleotides not matched to a gene: 15. The CDR3 runs to 20 residues. Primed by a sample-barcoded 5' primer and a J-beta primer mix, a second PCR proceeded for roughly 6 to 12 cycles. TCRdb analysed the 5' RACE reads with MiXCR anew, one entry per CDR3 protein. There are 1.5 million to 2 million distinct CDR3 sequences in the sample; about 39% occur only once, and roughly 23% lies in the top ten. This TCR came from a human donor in good health. Sequenced: blood. The V and J genes are TRBV7-2 and TRBJ2-1; 15 positions match TRBD2. CDR3 amino acids: CASSSPRTGLAGGTNNEQFF. The CDR3 bases are TGTGCCAGCAGCTCACCGAGAACGGGACTAGCGGGGGGCACTAACAATGAGCAGTTCTTC.